A single sample is the source of the 2 T cell receptor beta chains below, sequenced in a study of blood T cells in healthy people across ages. A second roughly 6 to 12 cycle PCR used barcoded and J-beta primers. MiXCR, applied by TCRdb to the 5' RACE reads, yields one record per CDR3 protein. The sample shows about 1,400,000 distinct CDR3 sequences, about 40% of them seen only once. Sequencing was carried out using blood. The receptors stem from a woman aged 18-35 years in good health.

The chain employs TRBV6-5 and TRBJ2-5; TRBD2 aligns across 7 bases. CDR1 MNHEY and CDR2 SVGAGI come from the germline V gene. The V segment lost 2 bases and the J segment 5 bases; nucleotides outside the gene matches: 5. CDR3 length: 14 residues. The CDR3 coding sequence is TGTGCCAGCAGTTACGAAACGCGGGGGGAGACCCAGTACTTC. It translates to CASSYETRGETQYF.

The chain has TRBV3-1 and TRBJ2-4; D not resolved. V lost 0 bases to trimming and J lost 0 bases, with 6 bases between them. Germline V gene data show CDR1 as LGHDT and CDR2 as YNNKEL (reference sequence). CDR3 length: 15 residues. The CDR3 coding sequence is TGTGCCAGCAGCCAAGAAAGTCTAGCCAAAAACATTCAGTACTTC. Translation gives CASSQESLAKNIQYF.